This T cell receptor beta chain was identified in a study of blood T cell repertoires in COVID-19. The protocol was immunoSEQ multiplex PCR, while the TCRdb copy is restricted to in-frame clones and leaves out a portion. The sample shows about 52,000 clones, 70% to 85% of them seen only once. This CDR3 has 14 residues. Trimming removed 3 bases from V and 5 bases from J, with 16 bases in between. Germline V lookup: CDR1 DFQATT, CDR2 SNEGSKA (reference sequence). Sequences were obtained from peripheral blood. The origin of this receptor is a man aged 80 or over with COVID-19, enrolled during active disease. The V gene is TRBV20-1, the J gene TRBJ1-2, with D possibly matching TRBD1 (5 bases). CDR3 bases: TGCAGTGCTAGTGTCGGGGGAGGTCGATATGGCTACACCTTC. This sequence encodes CSASVGGGRYGYTF.